Below are 17 T cell receptor beta chains sequenced from a single sample in a study of identical twins. From the 5' RACE reads, TCRdb called clonotypes with MiXCR, one entry per CDR3 protein. The sample carries around 480,000 distinct CDR3 sequences, around 15% recorded once. This sample was also put to use in a study of yellow fever vaccine responses in identical twins.

Specimen: CD4+ T cells sorted from blood. Receptors originate from a woman aged 18-30 years in good health.

This chain uses TRBV20-1 with TRBJ2-1, with D perhaps matching TRBD1 (7 bases). The germline V and J ends were trimmed by 2 bases and 4 bases, with 18 bases remaining between them. Germline V CDR1 and CDR2: DFQATT, SNEGSKA (reference sequence). There are 16 residues in the CDR3. Here the CDR3 reads CSARSQEGQRYNEQFF. The CDR3 coding sequence is TGCAGTGCTAGATCCCAGGAGGGACAGAGATACAATGAGCAGTTCTTC.

This clonotype was seen only a few times. The chain couples TRBV4-1 to TRBJ2-6; D is perhaps TRBD2 (6 bases). Germline V gives CDR1 MGHRA, CDR2 YSYEKL. V was cut by 4 bases and J by 0 bases, with 13 bases left in between. The CDR3 contains 17 residues. The CDR3 here is CASSLLAMPSGANVLTF. In DNA form, the CDR3 reads TGCGCCAGCAGCCTACTAGCCATGCCCTCTGGGGCCAACGTCCTGACTTTC.

The table lists this clonotype with many counts. V usage is TRBV29-1 and J usage is TRBJ2-3; no clear D. Trimming took off 4 bases at V and 1 base at J, with 6 bases between the two ends. Germline CDR1 is SQVTM and CDR2 is ANQGSEA. The CDR3 is made up of 12 amino acids. CDR3 nucleotide sequence: TGCAGCGTTGGAATGGGCACAGATACGCAGTATTTT. It translates to CSVGMGTDTQYF.

This clonotype has just a few counts. This chain connects TRBV7-9 to TRBJ2-5; D remains unclear. The germline gives CDR1 SEHNR, CDR2 FQNEAQ (reference sequence). The CDR3 runs 11 residues. V lost 1 base and J 7 bases, leaving 4 bases between the germline ends. CDR3 sequence: CASSLDGTQYF. The CDR3 bases are TGTGCCAGCAGCTTAGATGGGACCCAGTACTTC.

This clonotype showed up many times. The chain is built from TRBV20-1 and TRBJ2-7; TRBD2 agrees at 9 bases. The germline gives CDR1 DFQATT, CDR2 SNEGSKA (reference sequence). The CDR3 spans 14 residues. V lost 7 bases and J lost 2; bases outside the gene matches: 9. This CDR3 is CSVETGLAPYEQYF. CDR3 DNA: TGCAGTGTCGAGACGGGACTAGCCCCCTACGAGCAGTACTTC.

J is TRBJ2-7 and V is TRBV4-3; 10 bases line up with TRBD2. The CDR3 runs 15 residues. Losses at the gene ends were 3 bases for V and 5 bases for J; bases not matched to a gene: 7. Per the germline V gene, CDR1 is LGHNA and CDR2 is YSLEER. CDR3 coding DNA: TGCGCCAGCAGCCACAGAGCGGGAGGGCCAGACGAGCAGTACTTC. Protein sequence: CASSHRAGGPDEQYF.

This clonotype has a handful of counts. V usage is TRBV6-1 and J usage is TRBJ2-7; 7 positions agree with TRBD2. The germline CDR1 and CDR2 sequences are MNHNS and SASEGT. After removal of 6 bases from V and 6 bases from J, the junction contained 14 bases not matched to a gene. The CDR3 runs 15 residues. The DNA of the CDR3 is TGTGCCAGCAGCCGACCCGACACGGGGGGAGGCGAGCAGTACTTC. Translation: CASSRPDTGGGEQYF.

This sequence joins TRBV7-2 and TRBJ2-1; 12 positions match TRBD1. Germline assignment: CDR1 SGHTA and CDR2 FQGNSA. V lost 4 bases to trimming and J lost 7 bases; unmatched junction nucleotides: 2. The length of the CDR3 is 14 residues. CDR3: CASSWDRGPNEQFF. Here the CDR3 DNA reads TGTGCCAGCAGCTGGGACAGGGGGCCGAATGAGCAGTTCTTC. Full variable domain (remainder filled in from reference TRBV7-2 and TRBJ2-1): GAGVSQSPSNKVTEKGKDVELRCDPISGHTALYWYRQSLGQGLEFLIYFQGNSAPDKSGLPSDRFSAERTGGSVSTLTIQRTQQEDSAVYLCASSWDRGPNEQFFGPGTRLTVL.

This clonotype appeared many times. The chain employs TRBV4-2 and TRBJ1-2; D unresolved. Looked up from germline, CDR1 is LGHNA and CDR2 is YNFKEQ. The CDR3 contains 15 residues. V shed 0 bases and J shed 1 base, with 9 bases lying between them. The CDR3 region has the DNA TGTGCCAGCAGCCAAGATCCGGGTAGTAACTATGGCTACACCTTC. Amino acids: CASSQDPGSNYGYTF.

On this clonotype: No conserved phenylalanine or tryptophan is present at the end of the CDR3, so a read error is the likely explanation. This chain joins TRBV7-2 and TRBJ2-1; no clear D. Per the germline V gene, CDR1 is SGHTA and CDR2 is FQGNSA. V lost 1 base and J 9 bases, leaving 16 bases between the germline ends. The CDR3 spans 15 residues. CDR3 nucleotide sequence: TGTGCCAGCAGCTTAGTGGGCCCTCAGGCCAGTGAGCAGTTCCTC. Translating gives CASSLVGPQASEQFL.

This clonotype was detected ten times or more. This sequence joins TRBV29-1 and TRBJ1-1, with D perhaps TRBD1 (5 bases). The germline V gene encodes CDR1 SQVTM and CDR2 ANQGSEA. Trimming took 5 bases from V and 3 from J, leaving 16 bases between them. The CDR3 covers 14 residues. For the CDR3, the DNA is TGCAGCGTTTCCCGGGGGGGTAGGGACACTGAAGCTTTCTTT. Its protein is CSVSRGGRDTEAFF.

This clonotype has a handful of counts. This chain links TRBV11-2 with TRBJ2-1, with D perhaps TRBD1 (5 bases). With 5 bases removed from V and 4 bases from J, the gap between germline ends came to 15 bases. This CDR3 is built from 15 residues. Germline V CDR1 and CDR2: SGHAT, FQNNGV. CDR3 sequence (DNA): TGTGCCAGCAGCACAGGACGTATCCAATACAATGAGCAGTTCTTC. As protein: CASSTGRIQYNEQFF.

This chain connects TRBV24-1 to TRBJ2-5, with no clear D. V was cut by 4 bases and J by 2 bases, with 13 bases left in between. Looked up from germline, CDR1 is KGHDR and CDR2 is SFDVKD. The CDR3 is 15 amino acids. This CDR3 reads CATSEGELEQETQYF. In DNA, the CDR3 is TGTGCCACCAGTGAAGGAGAGTTGGAGCAAGAGACCCAGTACTTC.

CDR3 amino acids: CASSLAGVREKLFF. In DNA, the CDR3 is TGCGCCAGCAGCTTGGCAGGGGTTCGCGAAAAACTGTTTTTT. The chain is built from TRBV5-1 and TRBJ1-4; a possible D gene is TRBD1 (6 bases). The CDR3 has 14 residues. Germline V lookup: CDR1 SGHRS, CDR2 YFSETQ. V was cut by 0 bases and J by 8 bases, with 11 bases left in between. Combining the CDR3 with reference TRBV5-1 and TRBJ1-4 gives the whole variable domain KAGVTQTPRYLIKTRGQQVTLSCSPISGHRSVSWYQQTPGQGLQFLFEYFSETQRNKGNFPGRFSGRQFSNSRSEMNVSTLELGDSALYLCASSLAGVREKLFFGSGTQLSVL.

This clonotype has a handful of counts. CDR3 DNA sequence: TGTGCCAGCAGCTTTAGCGGACAGTCGGCTTCACCCCTCCACTTT. Translation: CASSFSGQSASPLHF. The chain joins TRBV7-2 to TRBJ1-6, with D perhaps matching TRBD1 (6 bases). Trimming cost V 3 bases and J 9 bases, with 15 bases left between them. This CDR3 is built from 15 residues. CDR1 is SGHTA and CDR2 is FQGNSA in the germline V gene.

The J gene is TRBJ2-7, the V gene TRBV24-1, with a weak D call TRBD1 (5 bases). Trimming stripped 6 bases from V and 4 bases from J, with 12 bases between. CDR1 is KGHDR and CDR2 is SFDVKD in the germline V gene. The CDR3 extends over 13 amino acids. The CDR3 region has the DNA TGTGCCACCAGTCAGGACACCAATTACGAGCAGTACTTC. It is translated as CATSQDTNYEQYF.

This clonotype was picked up many times. This chain joins TRBV12-3 or TRBV12-4 and TRBJ1-5, with a weak D call TRBD1 (6 bases). The CDR3 consists of 14 residues. V gave up 6 bases and J gave up 3 bases, with 12 bases separating them. The CDR3 sequence is CASRSDRINQPQHF. The CDR3 coding sequence is TGTGCCAGCAGATCAGACAGGATCAATCAGCCCCAGCATTTT.